This T cell receptor (beta chain) was captured in a study of identical twins. The germline V and J ends were trimmed by 4 bases and 4 bases, with 14 bases remaining between them. Germline loops: CDR1 MNHNS, CDR2 SASEGT. The CDR3 extends over 15 amino acids. This clonotype has at least ten counts. TCRdb called the 5' RACE reads again in MiXCR, with one record for every CDR3 protein. The sample records over 200,000 distinct CDR3 sequences, roughly a tenth being singletons. Sample: memory (CD45RO+) T cells sorted from blood. The J gene is TRBJ2-1, the V gene TRBV6-1, with D unresolved. This TCR was sampled from a woman aged 18-29 years in good health. The CDR3 spells CASSGRRTQYNEQFF. CDR3 coding DNA: TGTGCCAGCAGTGGTCGGAGAACGCAATACAATGAGCAGTTCTTC.